These 2 T cell receptor beta chains share one sample of origin, sequenced in a study of somatic mutations in cytotoxic T cells in rheumatoid arthritis. Method: immunoSEQ multiplex PCR; TCRdb's copy keeps in-frame clones and lacks some. Among 14,000 or so clones, approximately 75% were seen once, and the ten largest hold 11% to 15%. Sequences were obtained from CD8+ T cells sorted from blood. The receptors were sampled from an adult with rheumatoid arthritis.

The V call is TRBV6-1, the J call TRBJ1-6; the D gene is possibly TRBD1 (5 bases). The CDR3 runs to 15 residues. Trimming removed 1 base at V and 5 bases at J, with 9 bases between. Germline CDR1 and CDR2: MNHNS and SASEGT. The CDR3 coding sequence is TGTGCCAGCAGTGAAGGTCCAGGGAATAATTCACCCCTCCACTTT. Encoded protein: CASSEGPGNNSPLHF.

V gene TRBV4-1 combines with J gene TRBJ2-1; perhaps TRBD2 as D (5 bases). V lost 2 bases and J lost 4, with 12 bases in between. This CDR3 has 15 amino acids. The V gene's germline CDR1 is MGHRA and CDR2 YSYEKL. The CDR3 bases are TGCGCCAGCAGCCAACTAGCTACTGAATACAATGAGCAGTTCTTC. This sequence encodes CASSQLATEYNEQFF.